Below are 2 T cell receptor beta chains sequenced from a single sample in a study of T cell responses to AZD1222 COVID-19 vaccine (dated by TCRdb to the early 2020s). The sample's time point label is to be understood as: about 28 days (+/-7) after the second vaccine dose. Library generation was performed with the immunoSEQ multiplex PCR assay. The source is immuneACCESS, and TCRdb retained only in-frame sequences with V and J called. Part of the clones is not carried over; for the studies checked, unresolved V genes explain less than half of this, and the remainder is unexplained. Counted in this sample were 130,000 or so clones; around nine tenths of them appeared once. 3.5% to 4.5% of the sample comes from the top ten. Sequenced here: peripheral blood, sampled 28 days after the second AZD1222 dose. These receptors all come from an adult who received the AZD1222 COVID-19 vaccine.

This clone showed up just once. CDR3 nucleotides: TGTGCCAGCAGCTTGGGGACAGCCACAGATACGCAGTATTTT. This encodes CASSLGTATDTQYF. The V gene is TRBV5-5, the J gene TRBJ2-3, with a weak D call TRBD1 (6 bases). Germline CDR1 SGHKS, CDR2 YYEKEE (reference sequence). The CDR3 consists of 14 residues. Deletions cut 0 bases from V and 2 bases from J, with 7 bases between.

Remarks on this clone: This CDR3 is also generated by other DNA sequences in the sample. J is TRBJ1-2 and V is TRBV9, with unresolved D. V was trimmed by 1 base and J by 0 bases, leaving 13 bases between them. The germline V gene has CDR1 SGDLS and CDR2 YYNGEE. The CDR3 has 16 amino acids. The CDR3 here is CASSVSPGLANYGYTF. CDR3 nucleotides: TGTGCCAGCAGCGTAAGTCCGGGGTTAGCTAACTATGGCTACACCTTC.